Each of the 20 T cell receptor beta chains below was sequenced from the same sample in a study of control samples from healthy donors and cancer patients. Method: immunoSEQ multiplex PCR; TCRdb's copy keeps in-frame clones and lacks some. The sample holds 70,000 to 100,000 clones, 90% to 95% seen once. Sequencing was performed on blood. The receptors come from a man in his fifties in good health.

The V call is TRBV19, the J call TRBJ1-5, with D possibly TRBD1 on 5 matching bases. Germline CDR1 and CDR2: LNHDA and SQIVND (reference sequence). The CDR3 has 15 residues. With 6 bases removed from V and 0 bases from J, the gap between germline ends came to 12 bases. CDR3 sequence: CASSRQIYSNQPQHF. The DNA for the CDR3 is TGTGCCAGTAGCAGACAGATCTATAGCAATCAGCCCCAGCATTTT.

The rearrangement links TRBV3-1 (or the pseudogene TRBV3-2) to TRBJ1-6; unclear D gene. The V end lost 4 bases, the J end lost 6 bases, and 13 bases lay between the germline ends. The germline CDR1 and CDR2 sequences are LGHDT and YNNKEL (reference sequence). The CDR3 contains 15 residues. CDR3 protein: CASSRWTESNSPLHF. The DNA for the CDR3 is TGTGCCAGCAGCCGATGGACTGAGTCTAATTCACCCCTCCACTTT.

The chain links TRBV19 to TRBJ1-6, with D possibly being TRBD1 (6 bases). The CDR3 consists of 15 residues. Germline V gene lookup returns CDR1 LNHDA and CDR2 SQIVND (reference sequence). V lost 2 bases to trimming and J lost 10 bases, with 15 bases between them. This CDR3 reads CASSIQFGGKSPLHF. CDR3 nucleotides: TGTGCCAGTAGTATACAATTCGGGGGCAAATCACCCCTCCACTTT.

The chain carries TRBV5-1 and TRBJ2-5, with TRBD2 as a possible D gene (6 bases). Trimming took off 3 bases at V and 2 bases at J, with 14 bases between the two ends. Germline CDR1 reads SGHRS; CDR2 reads YFSETQ. CDR3 size: 15 residues. CDR3 sequence reads: CASSYNTGAQETQYF. The CDR3, as DNA: TGCGCCAGCAGCTATAATACGGGAGCGCAAGAGACCCAGTACTTC.

The V gene is TRBV3-1 (or the pseudogene TRBV3-2), the J gene TRBJ1-2; 8 bases align to TRBD1. In germline, CDR1 is LGHDT, CDR2 YNNKEL (reference sequence). J lost 8 bases, V lost 2 bases, and 10 bases had no gene match. CDR3 length equals 15 residues. The CDR3 nucleotides are TGTGCCAGCAGCCAAAGCCTGGGACAGGTGAGGGGCTACACCTTC. Protein product: CASSQSLGQVRGYTF.

This clone came up a few times. The V gene is TRBV5-1, the J gene TRBJ1-6; the D gene is possibly TRBD1 (6 bases). The germline CDR1 and CDR2 sequences are SGHRS and YFSETQ. The CDR3 length is 13 residues. With 4 bases removed from V and 13 bases from J, the gap between germline ends came to 15 bases. The DNA for the CDR3 is TGCGCCAGCAGCGAAGGACAGTCAGATCCCCTCCACTTT. As protein: CASSEGQSDPLHF. The full variable domain, its missing parts supplied by reference TRBV5-1 and TRBJ1-6, is KAGVTQTPRYLIKTRGQQVTLSCSPISGHRSVSWYQQTPGQGLQFLFEYFSETQRNKGNFPGRFSGRQFSNSRSEMNVSTLELGDSALYLCASSEGQSDPLHFGNGTRLTVT.

This chain joins TRBV5-1 and TRBJ2-1, with 9 nucleotides matching TRBD1. The trim removed 2 bases at V and 7 bases at J, leaving 4 bases unmatched. The CDR3 spans 14 residues. The germline V gene encodes CDR1 SGHRS and CDR2 YFSETQ. CDR3 sequence: CASSLQGAGNEQFF. The CDR3 coding sequence is TGCGCCAGCAGCTTACAGGGGGCGGGGAATGAGCAGTTCTTC.

Turning to this clone: Other DNA sequences in this sample translate to the same CDR3. The chain carries TRBV7-2 and TRBJ2-1; D remains unclear. The V gene lost 5 bases and the J gene lost 4 bases, with 6 bases spanning the gap. The CDR3 is 12 residues long. Germline CDR1 reads SGHTA; CDR2 reads FQGNSA. The CDR3 nucleotides are TGTGCCAGCAGCGCTGGGTACAATGAGCAGTTCTTC. It encodes CASSAGYNEQFF.

V usage is TRBV24-1 and J usage is TRBJ1-5; D not certain. With 5 bases removed from V and 0 bases from J, the gap between germline ends came to 10 bases. The CDR3 covers 15 residues. CDR1 KGHDR and CDR2 SFDVKD come from the germline V gene. CDR3 loop: CATSGTARSNQPQHF. CDR3 DNA sequence: TGTGCCACCAGTGGAACAGCTCGTAGCAATCAGCCCCAGCATTTT.

The chain employs TRBV5-1 and TRBJ2-3; no clear D gene. V was pared by 0 bases and J by 2 bases, with 10 bases between. The germline CDR1 and CDR2 sequences are SGHRS and YFSETQ. The CDR3 extends over 15 amino acids. CDR3 sequence (DNA): TGCGCCAGCAGCTTGGGTGGTGGCGTCACAGATACGCAGTATTTT. Translating it yields CASSLGGGVTDTQYF.

This chain joins TRBV27 and TRBJ2-7, with D possibly TRBD1 on 6 matching bases. CDR1 MNHEY and CDR2 SMNVEV come from the germline V gene (reference sequence). The CDR3 loop spans 13 amino acids. V lost 7 bases and J 6 bases, leaving 16 bases between the germline ends. The CDR3 is CASTKQGFLEQYF. In DNA, the CDR3 is TGTGCCAGCACCAAACAGGGCTTCCTCGAGCAGTACTTC.

This chain links TRBV5-8 with TRBJ1-2; 7 bases map to TRBD1. Germline trimming cut 4 bases from V and 3 bases from J; bases unmatched to any gene: 9. Germline CDR1 and CDR2: SGHTS and YDEGEE. The CDR3 consists of 15 residues. The CDR3 nucleotides are TGTGCCAGCAGCCGAGGGGGACAGAGCTACTATGGCTACACCTTC. Translation gives CASSRGGQSYYGYTF.

A single count supports this clone. This chain connects TRBV14 to TRBJ1-6; no firm D call. The V end was cut by 1 base, the J end by 7 bases, with 8 bases between. This CDR3 contains 14 residues. In germline, CDR1 is SGHDN, CDR2 FVKESK. CDR3 coding DNA: TGTGCCAGCAGCCAAGGAAACCGGAATTCACCCCTCCACTTT. It specifies CASSQGNRNSPLHF.

This clone has just a few counts. J is TRBJ1-5 and V is TRBV6-5, with TRBD1 as a possible D gene (5 bases). In germline, CDR1 is MNHEY, CDR2 SVGAGI. Trimming shortened V by 4 bases and J by 7 bases, and 17 bases separated the two germline ends. The CDR3 is 15 amino acids. The CDR3 bases are TGTGCCAGCAGTTTACTAGGGATAGGGGCCCAGCCCCAGCATTTT. Its protein product is CASSLLGIGAQPQHF.

The genes are TRBV6-2 or TRBV6-3 and TRBJ2-3, with 15 bases lining up with TRBD2. The CDR3 length is 17 residues. CDR1 is MNHEY and CDR2 is SVGEGT in the germline V gene. V gave up 4 bases and J gave up 5 bases; unmatched junction bases: 7. CDR3 coding DNA: TGTGCCAGCAGTTCGTGGACTAGCGGGGGGGCCGGAGATACGCAGTATTTT. It specifies CASSSWTSGGAGDTQYF.

This clone has just one count. The rearrangement links TRBV10-3 to TRBJ1-6; TRBD1 aligns across 9 bases. Losses at the gene ends were 7 bases for V and 7 bases for J; bases not matched to a gene: 5. Germline CDR1 ENHRY, CDR2 SYGVKD. The CDR3 is made up of 14 amino acids. In nucleotides, the CDR3 is TGTGCCATCACCCGGGACAGGGAGAATTCACCCCTCCACTTT. Residues: CAITRDRENSPLHF.

The rearrangement uses TRBV27 and TRBJ1-2, with 12 bases fitting TRBD1. The V gene's germline CDR1 is MNHEY and CDR2 SMNVEV (reference sequence). The trim removed 5 bases at V and 3 bases at J, leaving 7 bases unmatched. CDR3 length: 16 amino acids. DNA of the CDR3: TGTGCCAGCAGTCTCGCCGGGACAGGGGGCTACTATGGCTACACCTTC. This encodes CASSLAGTGGYYGYTF.

The chain carries TRBV7-2 and TRBJ1-1; D not resolved. Trimming took off 5 bases at V and 7 bases at J, with 8 bases between the two ends. The germline V gene has CDR1 SGHTA and CDR2 FQGNSA. CDR3 size: 11 residues. CDR3 residues: CASSRRSEAFF. The CDR3 DNA reads TGTGCCAGCAGCCGCAGAAGTGAAGCTTTCTTT.

The V gene is TRBV5-1, the J gene TRBJ1-2; D unresolved. CDR1 is SGHRS, CDR2 YFSETQ, per germline. Trimming removed 1 base at V and 6 bases at J, with 10 bases between. The CDR3 runs to 13 residues. CDR3 sequence: CASSLSPLDGYTF. CDR3 nucleotide sequence: TGCGCCAGCAGCTTGAGTCCCCTTGATGGCTACACCTTC.

This chain joins TRBV29-1 and TRBJ2-7; tentative D call: TRBD1 (6 bases). The CDR3 extends over 13 amino acids. Germline loops: CDR1 SQVTM, CDR2 ANQGSEA. The ends were cut back, 4 bases at V and 9 bases at J, with 19 bases in the middle. CDR3 protein: CSVAVQGVQGQYF. Here the CDR3 DNA reads TGCAGCGTTGCGGTACAGGGTGTTCAGGGGCAGTACTTC.